The 16 T cell receptor beta chains given below trace back to one sample, sequenced in a study of blood T cell repertoires in COVID-19. Method: immunoSEQ multiplex PCR; TCRdb's copy keeps in-frame clones and lacks some. The sample includes tens of thousands of clones, roughly nine tenths of them seen just once. The sample taken for sequencing was peripheral blood. Receptors originate from a woman aged 80 or older with acute or convalescent COVID-19.

This clone was detected only once. The CDR3: CASSEAMSGQETQYF. CDR3 DNA sequence: TGTGCCAGCAGTGAGGCTATGAGCGGGCAAGAGACCCAGTACTTC. V gene TRBV6-1 combines with J gene TRBJ2-5; D is perhaps TRBD2 (6 bases). CDR1 is MNHNS, CDR2 SASEGT, per germline. The V gene lost 3 bases and the J gene lost 2 bases, with 13 bases spanning the gap. The CDR3 is 15 residues long.

The genes are TRBV18 and TRBJ2-1, with D tentatively TRBD1 (6 bases). This CDR3 is 16 amino acids long. The germline gives CDR1 KGHSH, CDR2 LQKENI. The germline V and J ends were trimmed by 2 bases and 6 bases, with 17 bases remaining between them. CDR3 in amino acids: CASSPELDRLGNEQFF. Here the CDR3 DNA reads TGTGCCAGCTCACCAGAATTAGACAGGTTGGGCAATGAGCAGTTCTTC.

The chain links TRBV9 to TRBJ1-2; D perhaps matches TRBD1 (6 bases). Germline V gene lookup returns CDR1 SGDLS and CDR2 YYNGEE. CDR3 length equals 13 residues. V lost 2 bases, J lost 5 bases, and 10 bases lay in between. In DNA, the CDR3 is TGTGCCAGCAGCGTGGACAGATTTTATGGCTACACCTTC. Amino acids: CASSVDRFYGYTF. Based on the CDR3 plus reference TRBV9 and TRBJ1-2, the full variable domain is DSGVTQTPKHLITATGQRVTLRCSPRSGDLSVYWYQQSLDQGLQFLIQYYNGEERAKGNILERFSAQQFPDLHSELNLSSLELGDSALYFCASSVDRFYGYTFGSGTRLTVV.

Here the CDR3 DNA reads TGTGCCAGCAGCGGTAGCGGGGGGTACAACACCGGGGAGCTGTTTTTT. It translates to CASSGSGGYNTGELFF. This rearrangement joins TRBV7-9 to TRBJ2-2; 10 nucleotides align to TRBD2. In germline, CDR1 is SEHNR, CDR2 FQNEAQ (reference sequence). The ends lost 5 bases at V and 2 bases at J; junction bases unmatched: 5. The length of the CDR3 is 16 residues.

The chain joins TRBV6-1 to TRBJ2-5; D might be TRBD1 (6 bases). CDR1 and CDR2 from the germline V gene are MNHNS and SASEGT. This CDR3 spans 13 amino acids. V was pared by 7 bases and J by 7 bases, with 16 bases between. This chain's CDR3 is CASTWTEMGTQYF. Written as DNA, the CDR3 is TGTGCCAGCACCTGGACAGAGATGGGGACCCAGTACTTC.

V usage is TRBV10-1 and J usage is TRBJ1-1; D unclear. V gave up 0 bases and J gave up 3 bases, with 8 bases separating them. Germline lookup yields CDR1 WNHNN and CDR2 SYGVQD (reference sequence). The CDR3 loop spans 14 amino acids. CDR3 in amino acids: CASSESGRYTEAFF. The DNA for the CDR3 is TGCGCCAGCAGTGAGTCGGGCCGGTACACTGAAGCTTTCTTT.

This sequence joins TRBV6-6 and TRBJ1-2; D gene unclear. The V end lost 6 bases, the J end lost 3 bases, and 11 bases lay between the germline ends. The V gene's germline CDR1 is MNHNY and CDR2 SVGAGI (reference sequence). The CDR3 extends over 13 amino acids. CDR3 nucleotide sequence: TGTGCCAGCAGGATCGGAGATGACTATGGCTACACCTTC. Translated, it gives CASRIGDDYGYTF.

The chain has TRBV5-4 and TRBJ2-5; 12 nucleotides agree with TRBD2. V was pared by 3 bases and J by 7 bases, with 10 bases of the junction left unmatched. Germline CDR1 reads SGHNT; CDR2 reads YYREEE (reference sequence). This CDR3 region has 16 residues. The CDR3 sequence is CASSSRLAGDGRTQYF. CDR3 nucleotides: TGTGCCAGCAGCTCCCGACTAGCGGGGGATGGTAGGACCCAGTACTTC.

V is TRBV7-9 and J is TRBJ2-5, with 8 bases that match TRBD2. Trimming took 5 bases from V and 5 from J; bases not matched to a gene: 13. CDR3 length: 16 residues. CDR1 and CDR2 (germline): SEHNR, FQNEAQ (reference sequence). The CDR3 sequence is CASSPGLRGVSETQYF. CDR3 DNA: TGTGCCAGCAGCCCCGGCCTGCGGGGGGTAAGCGAGACCCAGTACTTC.

The J gene is TRBJ2-3, the V gene TRBV2; 12 positions agree with TRBD2. Germline V gene lookup returns CDR1 SNHLY and CDR2 FYNNEI. The length of the CDR3 is 15 residues. J was trimmed by 10 bases and V by 5 bases; bases with no gene match: 10. CDR3 loop: CASSLLAGGEFAQYF. The CDR3 bases are TGTGCCAGCAGTTTACTAGCGGGGGGCGAGTTTGCGCAGTATTTT.

The chain has TRBV10-2 and TRBJ2-3; 10 bases line up with TRBD2. CDR1 WSHSY and CDR2 SAAADI come from the germline V gene. V lost 3 bases, J lost 14 bases, and 2 bases stayed unmatched. The CDR3 loop spans 11 amino acids. CDR3 DNA: TGCGCCAGCAGTGAAGCGGGGGGGCTGTATTTT. Translated, it gives CASSEAGGLYF.

This clone was counted once. The chain employs TRBV5-1 and TRBJ2-5, with TRBD1 matching over 8 bases. This CDR3 spans 15 amino acids. J gave up 5 bases and V 0 bases, and 6 bases lay outside the gene matches. Looked up from germline, CDR1 is SGHRS and CDR2 is YFSETQ. CDR3 residues: CASSLVQGAMETQYF. DNA for the CDR3: TGCGCCAGCAGCTTGGTCCAGGGGGCTATGGAGACCCAGTACTTC.

The chain recombines TRBV3-1 (or the pseudogene TRBV3-2) with TRBJ2-2; 7 bases map to TRBD1. CDR3 length equals 15 residues. The V gene's germline CDR1 is LGHDT and CDR2 YNNKEL (reference sequence). V shed 4 bases and J 4 bases; nucleotides not matched to a gene: 6. The CDR3 nucleotides are TGTGCCAGCAGCCGAGACAGGGTGAGCACCGGGGAGCTGTTTTTT. Translation gives CASSRDRVSTGELFF.

This clone occurred a few times. The rearrangement uses TRBV30 and TRBJ1-2, with 9 bases that match TRBD1. Germline V gives CDR1 GTSNPN, CDR2 SVGIG (reference sequence). The ends lost 2 bases at V and 6 bases at J; junction bases unmatched: 1. This CDR3 comprises 12 residues. The CDR3 is CAWSWTGDGYTF. DNA for the CDR3: TGTGCCTGGAGTTGGACAGGGGATGGCTACACCTTC.

The rearrangement uses TRBV4-2 and TRBJ2-6, with D unclear. The V end lost 0 bases, the J end lost 9 bases, and 12 bases lay between the germline ends. Germline V gene data show CDR1 as LGHNA and CDR2 as YNFKEQ. CDR3 length equals 15 residues. The CDR3 protein is CASSQEGSQNNVLTF. CDR3 nucleotide sequence: TGTGCCAGCAGCCAAGAAGGCTCACAGAACAACGTCCTGACTTTC.

V is TRBV6-5 and J is TRBJ1-1, with TRBD1 identical over 11 bases. Germline V lookup: CDR1 MNHEY, CDR2 SVGAGI. V trimming: 8 bases; J trimming: 11 bases; junction bases outside the gene matches: 16. CDR3 length: 15 residues. The CDR3 DNA reads as TGTGCCAGCCACCCAACCGGGACAGGGGGACCGGTGGCTTTCTTT. This codes for CASHPTGTGGPVAFF.